This is a list of T cell receptor beta chains from one sample in a study of radiation and T cells in renal cell carcinoma. Measured with immunoSEQ multiplex PCR; TCRdb has only the in-frame clones, and not every one. This repertoire shows about 77,000 clones, around 78% found once; its top ten account for over 2%. Material: blood, obtained from a patient whose treatment included radiotherapy and nephrectomy. The source is a woman aged 55-70 years with renal cell carcinoma. Both conserved end residues are part of each CDR3. A D gene is named only where the DNA matches it firmly. Only some rows state a clone size, as once, few, many or a class for expanded clones.

CASASGPSYNEQFF	TGTGCCAGTGCGAGCGGACCATCCTACAATGAGCAGTTCTTC	once	-	TRBJ2-1	TRBV19
CASIRSSGSTGEQYF	TGTGCCAGCATTCGGTCTAGCGGGAGTACCGGAGAGCAGTACTTC	-	TRBD2	TRBJ2-7	TRBV2
CASSDPLVPGAISRETNEKLFF	TGTGCCAGCAGTGATCCTCTCGTACCCGGGGCTATCTCCCGGGAGACTAATGAAAAACTGTTTTTT	-	-	TRBJ1-4	TRBV2
CASRKGGDKSSYEQYF	TGTGCCAGCAGAAAAGGGGGAGACAAGAGCTCCTACGAGCAGTACTTC	-	-	TRBJ2-7	TRBV7-3
CASSNRVNNSPLHF	TGTGCCAGCAGTAACAGGGTGAATAATTCACCCCTCCACTTT	-	-	TRBJ1-6	TRBV28
CASQKDLNYGYTF	TGTGCCAGCCAAAAGGACTTAAACTATGGCTACACCTTC	-	-	TRBJ1-2	TRBV28
CASRHGGSYEQYF	TGTGCCAGCAGGCACGGGGGCTCCTACGAGCAGTACTTC	-	-	TRBJ2-7	TRBV28
CASSLGSDYEQYF	TGTGCCAGCAGTTTGGGCAGTGACTACGAGCAGTACTTC	-	-	TRBJ2-7	TRBV27
CASSSSTEAETQYF	-	-	-	TRBJ2-5	TRBV6-5
CATSSAGTGRPGELFF	TGTGCCACCAGCAGCGCCGGGACAGGGAGGCCCGGGGAGCTGTTTTTT	-	TRBD1	TRBJ2-2	TRBV15
CASSPGTGRNTEAFF	TGTGCCAGCAGCCCGGGGACAGGGCGGAACACTGAAGCTTTCTTT	-	TRBD1	TRBJ1-1	TRBV9
CASSLAGLAGGPRTWTQYF	TGCGCCAGCAGCTTGGCTGGACTAGCGGGAGGGCCTCGTACGTGGACCCAGTACTTC	-	TRBD2	TRBJ2-5	TRBV5-1
CASSLGQPTRPYEQYF	TGCGCCAGCAGCTTGGGTCAGCCTACGAGGCCCTACGAGCAGTACTTC	-	-	TRBJ2-7	TRBV5-1
CASSPIDGNYGYTF	TGCGCCAGCAGCCCGATTGACGGAAACTATGGCTACACCTTC	-	-	TRBJ1-2	TRBV5-1
CASTDSGQETQYF	TGTGCCAGCACCGACTCCGGACAAGAGACCCAGTACTTC	-	-	TRBJ2-5	TRBV2
CASSIEPSNQPQHF	TGTGCCAGTAGTATAGAACCAAGCAATCAGCCCCAGCATTTT	-	-	TRBJ1-5	TRBV19